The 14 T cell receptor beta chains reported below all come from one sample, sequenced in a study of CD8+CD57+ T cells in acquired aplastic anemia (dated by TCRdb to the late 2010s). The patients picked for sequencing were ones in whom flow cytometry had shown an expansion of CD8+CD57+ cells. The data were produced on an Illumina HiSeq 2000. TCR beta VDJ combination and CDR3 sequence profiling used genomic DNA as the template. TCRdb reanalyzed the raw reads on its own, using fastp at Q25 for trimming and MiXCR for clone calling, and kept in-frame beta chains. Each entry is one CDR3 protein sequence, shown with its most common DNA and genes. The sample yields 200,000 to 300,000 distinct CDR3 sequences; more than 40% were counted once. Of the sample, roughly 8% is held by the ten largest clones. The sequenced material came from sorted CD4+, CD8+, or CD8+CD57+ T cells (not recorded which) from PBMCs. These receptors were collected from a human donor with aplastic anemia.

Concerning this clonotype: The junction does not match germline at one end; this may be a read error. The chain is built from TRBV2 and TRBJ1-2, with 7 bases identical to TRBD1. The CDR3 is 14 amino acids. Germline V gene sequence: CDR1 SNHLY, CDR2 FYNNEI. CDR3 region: CAGSESTGLEGYTF. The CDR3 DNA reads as TGTGCCGGCAGTGAGTCGACAGGGCTGGAAGGCTACACCTTC.

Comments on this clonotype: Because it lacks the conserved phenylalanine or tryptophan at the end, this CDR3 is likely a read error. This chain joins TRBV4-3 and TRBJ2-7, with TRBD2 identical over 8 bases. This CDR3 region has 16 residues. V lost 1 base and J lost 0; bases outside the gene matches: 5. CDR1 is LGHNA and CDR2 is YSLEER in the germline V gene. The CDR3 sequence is CASSQVGGGNSYEQYL. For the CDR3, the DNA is TGCGCCAGCAGCCAAGTCGGGGGGGGGAACTCCTACGAGCAGTACCTC.

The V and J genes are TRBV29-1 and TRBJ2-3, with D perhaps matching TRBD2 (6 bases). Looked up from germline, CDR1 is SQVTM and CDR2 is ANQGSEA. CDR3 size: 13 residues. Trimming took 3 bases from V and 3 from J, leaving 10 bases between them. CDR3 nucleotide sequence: TGCAGCGTTGACGCGGGGTTTACAGATACGCAGTATTTT. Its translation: CSVDAGFTDTQYF.

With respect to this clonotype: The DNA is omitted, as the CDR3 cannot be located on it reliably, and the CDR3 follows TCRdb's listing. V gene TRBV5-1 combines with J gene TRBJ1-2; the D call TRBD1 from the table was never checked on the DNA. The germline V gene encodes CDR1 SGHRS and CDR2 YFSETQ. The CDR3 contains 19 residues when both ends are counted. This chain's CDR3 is CASSIYLCSVKQDNYGYTF.

The CDR3 sequence: CASSPDREVDGYTF. CDR3 sequence (DNA): TGTGCCAGCAGTCCGGACAGGGAGGTGGACGGCTACACCTTC. The chain links TRBV12-3 or TRBV12-4 to TRBJ1-2; TRBD1 aligns across 8 bases. CDR3 length equals 14 residues. The ends lost 5 bases at V and 8 bases at J; junction bases unmatched: 10.

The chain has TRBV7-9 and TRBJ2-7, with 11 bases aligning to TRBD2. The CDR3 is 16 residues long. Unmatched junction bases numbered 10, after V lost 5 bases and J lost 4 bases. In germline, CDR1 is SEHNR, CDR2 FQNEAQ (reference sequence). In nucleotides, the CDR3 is TGTGCCAGCAGCCCCGAAGGACTAGCGGGCCAGTACGAGCAGTACTTC. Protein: CASSPEGLAGQYEQYF.

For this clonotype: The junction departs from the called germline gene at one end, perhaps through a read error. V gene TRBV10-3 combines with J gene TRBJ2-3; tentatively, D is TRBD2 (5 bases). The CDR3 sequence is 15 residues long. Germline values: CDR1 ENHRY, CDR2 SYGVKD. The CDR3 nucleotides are TGTGCCAGCAGTGAACGGGGATACGGCACAGATACGCAGTATTTT. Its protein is CASSERGYGTDTQYF.

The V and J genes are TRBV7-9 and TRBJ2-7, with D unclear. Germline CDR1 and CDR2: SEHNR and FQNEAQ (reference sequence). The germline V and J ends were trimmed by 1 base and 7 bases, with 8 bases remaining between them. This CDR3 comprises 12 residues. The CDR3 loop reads CASSLDGGEQYV. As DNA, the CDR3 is TGTGCCAGCAGCTTAGATGGTGGGGAGCAGTACGTC.

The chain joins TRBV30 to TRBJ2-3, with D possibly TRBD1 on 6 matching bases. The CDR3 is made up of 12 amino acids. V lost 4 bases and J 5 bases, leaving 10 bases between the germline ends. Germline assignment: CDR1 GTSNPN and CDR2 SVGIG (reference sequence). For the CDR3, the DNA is TGTGCCTGGACTGAGGGGGAAGATACGCAGTATTTT. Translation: CAWTEGEDTQYF.

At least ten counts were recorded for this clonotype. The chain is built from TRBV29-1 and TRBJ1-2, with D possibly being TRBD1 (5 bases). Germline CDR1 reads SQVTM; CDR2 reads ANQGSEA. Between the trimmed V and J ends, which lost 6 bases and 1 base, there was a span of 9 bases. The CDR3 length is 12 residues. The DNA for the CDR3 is TGCAGCGTAAAACAGGATAACTATGGCTACACCTTC. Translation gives CSVKQDNYGYTF.

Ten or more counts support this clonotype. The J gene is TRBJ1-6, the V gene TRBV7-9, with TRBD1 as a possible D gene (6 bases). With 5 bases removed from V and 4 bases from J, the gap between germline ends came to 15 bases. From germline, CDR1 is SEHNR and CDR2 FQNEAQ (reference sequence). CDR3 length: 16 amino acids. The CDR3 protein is CASSPPGGLYNSPLHF. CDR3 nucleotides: TGTGCCAGCAGCCCGCCGGGGGGCCTTTATAATTCACCCCTCCACTTT.

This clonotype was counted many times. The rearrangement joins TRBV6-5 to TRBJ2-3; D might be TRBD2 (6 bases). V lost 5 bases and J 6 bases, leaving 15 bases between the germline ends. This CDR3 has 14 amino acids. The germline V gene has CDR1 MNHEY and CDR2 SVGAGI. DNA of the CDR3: TGTGCCAGCAGTGCCGGGACTCCGAGGGATACGCAGTATTTT. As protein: CASSAGTPRDTQYF.

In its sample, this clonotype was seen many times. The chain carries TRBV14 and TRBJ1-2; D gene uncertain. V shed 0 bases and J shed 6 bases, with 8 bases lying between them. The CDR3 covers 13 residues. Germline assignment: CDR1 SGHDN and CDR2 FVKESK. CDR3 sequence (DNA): TGTGCCAGCAGCCAAGATCTGTGGGATGGCTACACCTTC. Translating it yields CASSQDLWDGYTF.

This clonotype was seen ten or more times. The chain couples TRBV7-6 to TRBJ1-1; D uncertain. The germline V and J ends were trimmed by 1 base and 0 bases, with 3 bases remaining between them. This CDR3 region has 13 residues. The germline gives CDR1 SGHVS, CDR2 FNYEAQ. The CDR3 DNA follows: TGTGCCAGCAGCTTAGAGATGAACACTGAAGCTTTCTTT. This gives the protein CASSLEMNTEAFF. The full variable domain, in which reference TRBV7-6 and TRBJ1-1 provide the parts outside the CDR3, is GAGVSQSPRYKVTKRGQDVALRCDPISGHVSLYWYRQALGQGPEFLTYFNYEAQQDKSGLPNDRFSAERPEGSISTLTIQRTEQRDSAMYRCASSLEMNTEAFFGQGTRLTVV.